This T cell receptor beta chain originates from a study of shared clonotypes between healthy human individuals. This clone came up once. The antigen remains unidentified. General observations from the study: The authors sampled blood alone, and tissue repertoires likely differ.

Per sorted-subset replicate PCR, input was around 220 ng DNA, representing around 30,000 T cell genomes. The repertoire was sequenced with immunoSEQ multiplex PCR; TCRdb's copy has only in-frame clones and lacks some. The sample lists some 1,100,000 clones, about four fifths occurring once. Germline CDR1 SGDLS, CDR2 YYNGEE. V lost 0 bases and J lost 0; bases outside the gene matches: 6. The CDR3 spans 17 residues. The sample was memory CD4+ T cells from PBMCs. The subset: CD45RA-negative fraction. This sequence originates from a man aged 18 to 29 in good health. Some clones in this sample may be carry-over from other donors' samples. The chain has TRBV9 and TRBJ1-3, with 7 bases fitting TRBD1. The CDR3 DNA reads TGTGCCAGCAGCGTAGCAGGGGGACTGACCTCTGGAAACACCATATATTTT. This encodes CASSVAGGLTSGNTIYF.